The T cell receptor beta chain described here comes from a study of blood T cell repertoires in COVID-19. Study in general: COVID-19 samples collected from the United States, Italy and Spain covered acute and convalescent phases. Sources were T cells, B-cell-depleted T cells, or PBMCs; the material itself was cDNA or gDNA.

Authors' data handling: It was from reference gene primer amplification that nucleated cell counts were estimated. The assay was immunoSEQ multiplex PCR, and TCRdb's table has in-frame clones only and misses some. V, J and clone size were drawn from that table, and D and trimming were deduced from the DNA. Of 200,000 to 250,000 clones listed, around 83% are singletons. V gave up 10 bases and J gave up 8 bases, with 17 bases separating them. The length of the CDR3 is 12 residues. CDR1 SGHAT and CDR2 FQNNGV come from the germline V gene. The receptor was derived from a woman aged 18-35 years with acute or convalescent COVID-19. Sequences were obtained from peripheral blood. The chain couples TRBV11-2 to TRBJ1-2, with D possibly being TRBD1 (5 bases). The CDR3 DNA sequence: TGTGCCACGCGGTCCCAGGGATGGGGCTACACCTTC. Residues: CATRSQGWGYTF.